Presented here are 12 T cell receptor beta chains from one specimen sequenced in a study of T cell repertoires in cytomegalovirus infection. TCRdb fed the reads into MiXCR, producing one record per CDR3 protein. The repertoire consists of approximately 630,000 distinct CDR3 sequences, with 20% to 30% occurring once and the leading ten covering under 8.5%. Sample: CD8+ T cells from PBMCs. The receptor set was obtained from a human donor in good health (CMV status not recorded). Some clones in this sample may be carry-over from other donors' samples.

Of note for this clonotype: A junction boundary mismatches the germline segment, possibly from a read error. The chain uses TRBV7-9 and TRBJ2-1; no firm D call. The length of the CDR3 is 11 residues. Germline loops: CDR1 SEHNR, CDR2 FQNEAQ (reference sequence). As DNA, the CDR3 is TGTGCCAGCAGGTCCTTCAATGAGCAGTTCTTC. It codes for CASRSFNEQFF.

The rearrangement uses TRBV25-1 and TRBJ1-4, with D hard to call. Germline V CDR1 and CDR2: MGHDK, SYGVNS. This CDR3 comprises 14 residues. V was trimmed by 3 bases and J by 7 bases, leaving 12 bases between them. CDR3 sequence reads: CASSDRRRVEKLFF. In DNA, the CDR3 is TGTGCCAGCAGTGACAGACGGAGGGTTGAAAAACTGTTTTTT.

Many counts were recorded for this clonotype. The chain joins TRBV29-1 to TRBJ2-5; TRBD1 might be the D (6 bases). Per the germline V gene, CDR1 is SQVTM and CDR2 is ANQGSEA. This CDR3 is 14 amino acids long. Between the trimmed V and J ends, which lost 6 bases and 4 bases, there was a span of 18 bases. CDR3 DNA sequence: TGCAGCGTCCCCGGAACAGGGCTTCTAGAGACCCAGTACTTC. This sequence encodes CSVPGTGLLETQYF.

This clonotype was observed a handful of times. The chain employs TRBV7-9 and TRBJ2-3; possibly TRBD1 for D (5 bases). V dropped 4 bases and J dropped 6 bases, with 17 bases sitting between them. The V gene's germline CDR1 is SEHNR and CDR2 FQNEAQ (reference sequence). CDR3 length: 15 amino acids. CDR3 residues: CASSSSWGAQDTQYF. The CDR3 nucleotides are TGTGCCAGCAGCTCTTCTTGGGGCGCACAGGATACGCAGTATTTT.

V gene TRBV11-1 combines with J gene TRBJ2-7; weak D call: TRBD2 (7 bases). V was cut by 5 bases and J by 2 bases, with 13 bases left in between. The CDR3 covers 14 residues. CDR1 is SGHAT, CDR2 FQDESV, per germline (reference sequence). CDR3: CASSREDSPYEQYV. The CDR3 nucleotides read TGTGCCAGCAGCCGGGAGGACAGTCCCTACGAGCAGTACGTC.

This chain connects TRBV13 to TRBJ2-2, with no clear D. CDR1 PRHDT and CDR2 FYEKMQ come from the germline V gene (reference sequence). V shed 1 base and J shed 6 bases, with 12 bases lying between them. The length of the CDR3 is 15 residues. CDR3 sequence (DNA): TGTGCCAGCAGCTTAGTCCCCCTCTATGCCGGGGAGCTGTTTTTT. It yields the protein CASSLVPLYAGELFF.

There are many counts of this clonotype. The V and J genes are TRBV7-6 and TRBJ1-1; D is ambiguous. CDR3 length: 14 amino acids. V was trimmed by 5 bases and J by 6 bases, leaving 16 bases between them. Germline CDR1 is SGHVS and CDR2 is FNYEAQ. The CDR3 loop reads CASSLRKAAAEAFF. CDR3 in DNA: TGTGCCAGCAGCCTCCGTAAGGCGGCGGCTGAAGCTTTCTTT.

The chain recombines TRBV27 with TRBJ1-1; D call uncertain. The germline gives CDR1 MNHEY, CDR2 SMNVEV (reference sequence). The CDR3 is 14 residues long. Trimming took 3 bases from V and 0 from J, leaving 8 bases between them. CDR3 sequence (DNA): TGTGCCAGCAGTTTTTCAAACATGAACACTGAAGCTTTCTTT. Translated, it gives CASSFSNMNTEAFF.

This clonotype was seen many times. This chain uses TRBV25-1 with TRBJ2-2; D is unresolved. Germline CDR1 reads MGHDK; CDR2 reads SYGVNS. CDR3 length: 11 residues. Trimming stripped 6 bases from V and 4 bases from J, with 3 bases between. The CDR3 bases are TGTGCCAGCAGGACCACCGGGGAGCTGTTTTTT. Encoded protein: CASRTTGELFF.

This clonotype was detected only a few times. The rearrangement uses TRBV13 and TRBJ1-5; D is possibly TRBD1 (5 bases). The CDR3 has 16 amino acids. Trimming took 0 bases from V and 6 from J, leaving 15 bases between them. Germline V gene data show CDR1 as PRHDT and CDR2 as FYEKMQ (reference sequence). The CDR3: CASSLGRGKLGQPQHF. DNA of the CDR3: TGTGCCAGCAGCTTAGGCCGGGGCAAATTGGGTCAGCCCCAGCATTTT.

The chain couples TRBV7-9 to TRBJ2-7; D possibly matches TRBD1 or TRBD2 (5 bases each). V was clipped by 4 bases and J by 2 bases, with 12 bases between them. The CDR3 runs 14 residues. Per the germline V gene, CDR1 is SEHNR and CDR2 is FQNEAQ (reference sequence). For the CDR3, the DNA is TGTGCCAGCAGCTCCCGGGGCCTCACCTACGAGCAGTACTTC. Its protein is CASSSRGLTYEQYF.

This clonotype was detected ten times or more. The chain has TRBV7-6 and TRBJ2-3; tentatively, D is TRBD2 (5 bases). V dropped 6 bases and J dropped 3 bases, with 22 bases sitting between them. CDR1 SGHVS and CDR2 FNYEAQ come from the germline V gene. The CDR3 extends over 17 amino acids. CDR3 DNA: TGTGCCAGCAGACGAATGCCCGCGGACTCCCAAACAGATACGCAGTATTTT. As protein: CASRRMPADSQTDTQYF.